A selection of T cell receptor beta chains follows, all from one sample in a study of blood T cell repertoires in COVID-19. Profiled with immunoSEQ multiplex PCR; TCRdb holds only in-frame clones, not every one. The sample lists 270,000 or so clones, 82% occurring once. The sequencing sample was made of peripheral blood. These TCRs come from a woman aged 18-29 years with acute or convalescent COVID-19. The CDR3 runs from the conserved cysteine through the conserved F or W. The D gene is left open where the match is weak. The size field is filled for only some rows; it gives once, few, many or a size class.

clone size	D gene	V gene	CDR3 length	J gene	CDR3 protein	CDR3 DNA
NA	NA	TRBV7-3	14	TRBJ1-1	CASSFDAGFTEAFF	TGTGCCAGCAGCTTCGACGCAGGTTTTACTGAAGCTTTCTTT
few	NA	TRBV20-1	13	TRBJ1-5	CSASIARYQPQHF	TGCAGTGCTAGTATTGCCAGATATCAGCCCCAGCATTTT
NA	NA	TRBV19	12	TRBJ1-1	CASGGRDTEAFF	TGTGCCAGCGGGGGACGGGACACTGAAGCTTTCTTT
few	TRBD1	TRBV2	15	TRBJ1-4	CASSVGQGRDEKLFF	TGTGCCAGCAGCGTCGGACAGGGTAGGGATGAAAAACTGTTTTTT
NA	NA	TRBV18	13	TRBJ1-1	CASSQTETAEAFF	TGTGCCAGCTCACAGACAGAAACCGCTGAAGCTTTCTTT
NA	TRBD1	TRBV6-6	14	TRBJ1-1	CASSYQGADTEAFF	TGTGCCAGCAGTTACCAGGGGGCGGACACTGAAGCTTTCTTT
NA	NA	TRBV5-6	12	TRBJ1-2	CASSSGSYGYTF	TGTGCCAGCAGCTCAGGTTCCTATGGCTACACCTTC
NA	NA	TRBV21-1	14	TRBJ2-7	CASSRHRGSNEQYF	TGTGCCAGCAGCCGCCACAGGGGTAGCAACGAGCAGTACTTC
NA	NA	TRBV27	11	TRBJ2-1	CASSFGNEQFF	TGTGCCAGCAGCTTCGGCAATGAGCAGTTCTTC
NA	NA	TRBV2	14	TRBJ1-1	CASSESPGLTEAFF	TGTGCCAGCAGTGAGTCGCCAGGGTTGACTGAAGCTTTCTTT
NA	NA	TRBV14	17	TRBJ2-6	CASSEGRRTMGANVLTF	TGTGCCAGCAGCGAAGGACGGAGAACTATGGGGGCCAACGTCCTGACTTTC
NA	NA	TRBV20-1	13	TRBJ1-5	CSASNRVQQPQHF	TGCAGTGCTAGTAACAGGGTTCAACAGCCCCAGCATTTT
NA	TRBD2	TRBV5-6	17	TRBJ2-3	CASSFLGLADSTDTQYF	TGTGCCAGCAGCTTTCTGGGACTAGCGGATAGCACAGATACGCAGTATTTT
NA	TRBD2	TRBV6-2/TRBV6-3	16	TRBJ2-1	CASSYRGLVPYNEQFF	TGTGCCAGCAGTTACCGAGGACTAGTCCCCTACAATGAGCAGTTCTTC
NA	NA	TRBV30	14	TRBJ1-5	CAWSRRGGNQPQHF	TGTGCCTGGAGTAGGCGGGGGGGGAATCAGCCCCAGCATTTT
NA	NA	TRBV15	15	TRBJ2-2	CATSRAYDSTGELFF	TGTGCCACCAGCAGAGCATACGACAGCACCGGGGAGCTGTTTTTT
NA	NA	TRBV29-1	14	TRBJ2-2	CSVQTQANTGELFF	TGCAGCGTGCAAACCCAGGCGAACACCGGGGAGCTGTTTTTT
once	NA	TRBV28	13	TRBJ1-1	CASSLVQDTEAFF	TGTGCCAGCAGTTTGGTACAGGACACTGAAGCTTTCTTT
once	TRBD1	TRBV18	13	TRBJ1-2	CASSPTGDYGYTF	TGTGCCAGCTCACCCACAGGGGACTATGGCTACACCTTC
few	TRBD2	TRBV6-1	15	TRBJ2-3	CASSELAGRVDTQYF	TGTGCCAGCAGTGAACTAGCGGGCCGCGTAGATACGCAGTATTTT
few	NA	TRBV7-2	15	TRBJ1-6	CASSLAAGVRSPLHF	TGTGCCAGCAGCTTAGCCGCAGGGGTGCGATCACCCCTCCACTTT
few	NA	TRBV7-9	15	TRBJ2-7	CATGKRRGSSYEQYF	TGTGCCACCGGTAAAAGAAGGGGGAGCTCCTACGAGCAGTACTTC
NA	NA	TRBV5-6	15	TRBJ2-7	CASSLGQGPAYEQYF	TGTGCCAGCAGCTTGGGGCAGGGCCCCGCCTACGAGCAGTACTTC
NA	TRBD2	TRBV15	17	TRBJ2-1	CATTPTSGTTTYNEQFF	TGTGCCACTACCCCGACTAGCGGGACTACGACATACAATGAGCAGTTCTTC
NA	NA	TRBV21-1	19	TRBJ1-6	CASSTRIAYLSSYNSPLHF	TGTGCCAGCAGTACGAGGATCGCGTACCTAAGCTCCTATAATTCACCCCTCCACTTT
NA	TRBD2	TRBV30	14	TRBJ2-5	CAWTSGTGGETQYF	TGTGCCTGGACTAGCGGGACGGGTGGGGAGACCCAGTACTTC
NA	NA	TRBV3-1/TRBV3-2	17	TRBJ1-6	CASSQDSGVGGDSPLHF	TGTGCCAGCAGCCAAGACTCCGGTGTTGGGGGGGATTCACCCCTCCACTTT
NA	TRBD1	TRBV2	15	TRBJ1-5	CASRGGTGNYQPQHF	TGTGCCAGCAGGGGCGGGACAGGGAATTATCAGCCCCAGCATTTT
once	TRBD2	TRBV28	22	TRBJ2-6	CASSQTPGLAGSRVSGANVLTF	TGTGCCAGCAGTCAAACCCCCGGACTAGCGGGATCCAGAGTCTCTGGGGCCAACGTCCTGACTTTC
NA	NA	TRBV2	12	TRBJ2-3	CASTVRTDTQYF	TGTGCCAGCACGGTCAGGACAGATACGCAGTATTTT
NA	TRBD1	TRBV27	13	TRBJ2-7	CASSLGTAYEQYF	TGTGCCAGCAGTTTGGGGACAGCCTACGAGCAGTACTTC
NA	NA	TRBV10-3	12	TRBJ1-3	CAIKRDLDTIYF	TGTGCCATCAAACGGGACTTAGACACCATATATTTT
NA	NA	TRBV18	15	TRBJ2-3	CASSPRTVSTDTQYF	TGTGCCAGCTCACCGAGGACAGTTAGCACAGATACGCAGTATTTT